These 22 T cell receptor beta chains were sequenced from one sample in a study of blood T cell repertoires in COVID-19. TCRdb's copy holds only in-frame clones and misses some; the assay was immunoSEQ multiplex PCR. This table holds approximately 150,000 clones, around nine tenths found once. The material sequenced was peripheral blood. These receptors originate from a man in his sixties with active or convalescent COVID-19.

The chain recombines TRBV12-5 with TRBJ1-2; tentative D call: TRBD1 (5 bases). Germline V gene lookup returns CDR1 LGHNT and CDR2 FRNRAP. V shed 2 bases and J shed 6 bases, with 13 bases lying between them. The CDR3 consists of 14 residues. Here the CDR3 DNA reads TGTGCTAGTGGTTTGAGCTCGATCAGGGATGGCTACACCTTC. Translating gives CASGLSSIRDGYTF.

The chain carries TRBV5-6 and TRBJ2-2; TRBD1 might be the D (6 bases). Germline V CDR1 and CDR2: SGHDT, YYEEEE. The CDR3 has 15 residues. Trimming cost V 3 bases and J 5 bases, with 14 bases left between them. The CDR3 coding sequence is TGTGCCAGCAGCTGGGTGGCAGGGGTAACCGGGGAGCTGTTTTTT. It is translated as CASSWVAGVTGELFF.

The rearrangement links TRBV18 to TRBJ2-3; 7 bases align to TRBD1. The CDR3 spans 15 residues. Losses at the gene ends were 4 bases for V and 2 bases for J; bases not matched to a gene: 6. Germline CDR1 is KGHSH and CDR2 is LQKENI. CDR3 sequence reads: CASSLGTDDTDTQYF. The CDR3 coding sequence is TGTGCCAGCTCACTCGGGACAGACGACACAGATACGCAGTATTTT.

This clone was observed a handful of times. The same CDR3 arises from other DNA sequences in this sample as well. This CDR3 is CASSVGGNSGNTIYF. CDR3 sequence (DNA): TGTGCCAGCAGCGTCGGGGGGAACTCTGGAAACACCATATATTTT. This chain joins TRBV9 and TRBJ1-3; the D gene is possibly TRBD1 (5 bases). Trimming left V 2 bases short and J 0 bases short, with 9 bases between. Germline loops: CDR1 SGDLS, CDR2 YYNGEE. This CDR3 comprises 15 residues.

This clone was counted a single time. The chain links TRBV5-1 to TRBJ2-7; 8 bases are a match to TRBD1. After removal of 4 bases from V and 2 bases from J, the junction contained 11 bases not matched to a gene. The CDR3 contains 16 residues. CDR1 is SGHRS and CDR2 is YFSETQ in the germline V gene. The CDR3 bases are TGCGCCAGCAGCCCAGTGGGGACAGGCGATACCTACGAGCAGTACTTC. Translation: CASSPVGTGDTYEQYF.

J is TRBJ1-1 and V is TRBV5-1; TRBD1 agrees at 10 bases. The germline CDR1 and CDR2 sequences are SGHRS and YFSETQ. Unmatched junction bases numbered 5, after V lost 8 bases and J lost 1 base. The CDR3 spans 14 residues. The CDR3 loop is CASGQGVPNTEAFF. The CDR3 DNA reads as TGCGCCAGTGGACAGGGGGTGCCGAACACTGAAGCTTTCTTT.

The chain joins TRBV10-2 to TRBJ1-4, with 7 bases fitting TRBD1. Trimming at V came to 7 bases and at J to 4 bases, leaving 6 bases not matched to a gene. Germline V gene sequence: CDR1 WSHSY, CDR2 SAAADI. The CDR3 has 14 amino acids. CDR3 nucleotides: TGCGCCAGCAACCGACAGGGCCTTAATGAAAAACTGTTTTTT. Its translation: CASNRQGLNEKLFF.

The J gene is TRBJ2-2, the V gene TRBV7-2, with D possibly matching TRBD2 (6 bases). CDR3 size: 15 residues. Trimming took off 0 bases at V and 2 bases at J, with 7 bases between the two ends. CDR1 SGHTA and CDR2 FQGNSA come from the germline V gene. CDR3 in amino acids: CASSLAGGNTGELFF. The CDR3 nucleotides read TGTGCCAGCAGCTTAGCGGGGGGAAACACCGGGGAGCTGTTTTTT.

This sequence joins TRBV24-1 and TRBJ2-3, with a weak D call TRBD2 (6 bases). Germline values: CDR1 KGHDR, CDR2 SFDVKD. The CDR3 spans 15 residues. The ends were cut back, 6 bases at V and 0 bases at J, with 12 bases in the middle. The DNA of the CDR3 is TGTGCCACCAGTCGGCGGGAAGCTAGCACAGATACGCAGTATTTT. It is translated as CATSRREASTDTQYF.

V usage is TRBV5-1 and J usage is TRBJ2-7, with 7 bases aligning to TRBD1. The CDR3 consists of 15 residues. The V and J ends lost 0 bases and 0 bases, in that order; junction bases with no gene match: 3. CDR1 is SGHRS and CDR2 is YFSETQ in the germline V gene. DNA for the CDR3: TGCGCCAGCAGCTTGGTACAGGGGAGCTCCTACGAGCAGTACTTC. Its translation is CASSLVQGSSYEQYF.

This chain links TRBV14 with TRBJ1-1, with 7 nucleotides matching TRBD1. Germline assignment: CDR1 SGHDN and CDR2 FVKESK. V lost 3 bases and J lost 5; bases outside the gene matches: 6. CDR3 length equals 14 residues. The chain's CDR3 is CASSQTRTGTEAFF. The CDR3 DNA reads as TGTGCCAGCAGCCAGACCAGGACAGGAACTGAAGCTTTCTTT.

The chain joins TRBV6-5 to TRBJ1-6; weak D call: TRBD1 (6 bases). Trimming left V 6 bases short and J 2 bases short, with 8 bases between. Germline CDR1 MNHEY, CDR2 SVGAGI. The CDR3 has 14 residues. CDR3 amino acids: CASRPGAYNSPLHF. DNA of the CDR3: TGTGCCAGCAGGCCAGGGGCCTATAATTCACCCCTCCACTTT.

As for this clone: At one of its ends the junction is not consistent with the germline gene, which may arise from a read error. V gene TRBV28 combines with J gene TRBJ1-1; possible D gene TRBD1, 6 bases. Germline CDR1 is MDHEN and CDR2 is SYDVKM. The CDR3 totals 15 residues. The CDR3 region has the DNA TGTGCTAGCAAGGGAGGGCAGGGGTGGAACACTGAAGCTTTCTTT. This codes for CASKGGQGWNTEAFF. The variable domain in full, completed from reference TRBV28 and TRBJ1-1, reads DVKVTQSSRYLVKRTGEKVFLECVQDMDHENMFWYRQDPGLGLRLIYFSYDVKMKEKGDIPEGYSVSREKKERFSLILESASTNQTSMYLCASKGGQGWNTEAFFGQGTRLTVV.

The rearrangement links TRBV11-2 to TRBJ1-5; D unresolved. This CDR3 is 16 amino acids long. Trimming left V 1 base short and J 0 bases short, with 10 bases between. From germline, CDR1 is SGHAT and CDR2 FQNNGV. The CDR3 protein is CASSLVSGHSNQPQHF. CDR3 in DNA: TGTGCCAGCAGCTTAGTGTCAGGCCATAGCAATCAGCCCCAGCATTTT.

This clone is a singleton in its sample. This chain connects TRBV3-1 (or the pseudogene TRBV3-2) to TRBJ2-1; possible D gene TRBD2, 5 bases. Germline values: CDR1 LGHDT, CDR2 YNNKEL (reference sequence). The CDR3 has 18 residues. Between the trimmed V and J ends, which lost 0 bases and 2 bases, there was a span of 17 bases. Written as DNA, the CDR3 is TGTGCCAGCAGCCAAGAACACCGTGGTAGAGGGCCCTACAATGAGCAGTTCTTC. This codes for CASSQEHRGRGPYNEQFF.

The CDR3 protein is CASRQGNSYNSPLHF. DNA of the CDR3: TGCGCCAGCAGGCAGGGGAACTCCTATAATTCACCCCTCCACTTT. This sequence joins TRBV5-1 and TRBJ1-6, with D perhaps TRBD1 (6 bases). The ends were cut back, 5 bases at V and 0 bases at J, with 9 bases in the middle. CDR1 SGHRS and CDR2 YFSETQ come from the germline V gene. CDR3 length equals 15 residues.

The chain combines TRBV5-1 with TRBJ2-2; TRBD2 aligns across 8 bases. J was trimmed by 5 bases and V by 0 bases; bases with no gene match: 3. There are 15 residues in the CDR3. Germline CDR1 and CDR2: SGHRS and YFSETQ. The CDR3 DNA is TGCGCCAGCAGCTTGGCGGGAGGGCGGACCGGGGAGCTGTTTTTT. Translating gives CASSLAGGRTGELFF.

This chain connects TRBV7-2 to TRBJ2-5; D may be TRBD2 (6 bases). Germline V gene sequence: CDR1 SGHTA, CDR2 FQGNSA. Trimming took 3 bases from V and 2 from J, leaving 10 bases between them. There are 14 residues in the CDR3. CDR3 amino acids: CASSFGAGQETQYF. In DNA, the CDR3 is TGTGCCAGCAGCTTTGGGGCGGGGCAAGAGACCCAGTACTTC.

This chain uses TRBV5-4 with TRBJ1-1; maybe TRBD1 (6 bases). The germline V gene encodes CDR1 SGHNT and CDR2 YYREEE (reference sequence). The V and J ends lost 3 bases and 0 bases respectively, with 9 bases between them. This CDR3 has 14 amino acids. The CDR3 reads CASSWTEMNTEAFF. CDR3 sequence (DNA): TGTGCCAGCAGCTGGACAGAGATGAACACTGAAGCTTTCTTT.

The rearrangement uses TRBV6-5 and TRBJ1-2; the D gene is possibly TRBD1 (5 bases). From germline, CDR1 is MNHEY and CDR2 SVGAGI. The length of the CDR3 is 13 residues. Deletions cut 5 bases from V and 2 bases from J, with 9 bases between. The CDR3 sequence is CASSPTGNYGYTF. CDR3 in DNA: TGTGCCAGCAGTCCAACAGGCAACTATGGCTACACCTTC.

V and J are TRBV19 and TRBJ1-6; 10 bases map to TRBD1. The junction had 9 bases not matched to a gene; V was cut back by 7 bases and J by 9 bases. Germline-derived CDR1 and CDR2 are LNHDA and SQIVND (reference sequence). The CDR3 sequence is 15 residues long. This CDR3 reads CASNLRQGASSPLHF. The DNA of the CDR3 is TGTGCCAGTAACCTCAGACAGGGGGCTAGTTCACCCCTCCACTTT.

This clone is a singleton in its sample. V gene TRBV18 combines with J gene TRBJ2-7, with D uncertain. Germline lookup yields CDR1 KGHSH and CDR2 LQKENI. This CDR3 is 14 amino acids long. Trimming took 4 bases from V and 2 from J, leaving 12 bases between them. CDR3 sequence: CASSLTVEPYEQYF. DNA of the CDR3: TGTGCCAGCTCACTTACAGTCGAGCCCTACGAGCAGTACTTC.